What follows are 25 T cell receptor beta chains derived from one specimen sequenced in a study of early T cells in non-severe SARS-CoV-2 infection. TCRdb analysed the 5' RACE reads with MiXCR anew, one entry per CDR3 protein. The sample has some 110,000 distinct CDR3 sequences; around 14% are singletons. The sequencing input was whole blood. These receptors were collected from an adult who was a healthcare worker with PCR-confirmed SARS-CoV-2 infection or an uninfected control (not recorded which).

Ten or more counts support this clonotype. The rearrangement links TRBV6-2 or TRBV6-3 to TRBJ2-7; 7 nucleotides line up with TRBD1. Germline V gives CDR1 MNHEY, CDR2 SVGEGT. This CDR3 contains 16 residues. Trimming took 4 bases from V and 0 from J; bases not matched to a gene: 9. The DNA of the CDR3 is TGTGCCAGCAGTTCAAACCGGGACAGTAGCTCCTACGAGCAGTACTTC. The encoded protein is CASSSNRDSSSYEQYF.

The chain uses TRBV30 and TRBJ2-1; TRBD1 matches 7 bases. The CDR3 sequence is 14 residues long. CDR1 GTSNPN and CDR2 SVGIG come from the germline V gene (reference sequence). Trimming cost V 0 bases and J 4 bases; bases outside gene matches: 3. This chain's CDR3 is CAWSVGRGYNEQFF. In DNA, the CDR3 is TGTGCCTGGAGTGTAGGCAGGGGGTACAATGAGCAGTTCTTC.

DNA for the CDR3: TGCAGCGCCTCAGATCTCTATGGCTACACCTTC. It is translated as CSASDLYGYTF. V is TRBV29-1 and J is TRBJ1-2; D is unclear. Between the trimmed V and J ends, which lost 7 bases and 4 bases, there was a span of 10 bases. The CDR3 spans 11 residues. CDR1 and CDR2 from the germline V gene are SQVTM and ANQGSEA.

This clonotype was observed a handful of times. This rearrangement joins TRBV20-1 to TRBJ2-7; D is undetermined. V shed 6 bases and J shed 5 bases, with 17 bases lying between them. The CDR3 length is 13 residues. Germline assignment: CDR1 DFQATT and CDR2 SNEGSKA (reference sequence). CDR3 DNA: TGCAGTGCCATGGGTCAGGCGAAGGACGAGCAGTACTTC. Amino acid sequence: CSAMGQAKDEQYF.

This chain uses TRBV18 with TRBJ2-7, with D unclear. V lost 6 bases, J lost 0 bases, and 6 bases lay in between. The CDR3 consists of 12 residues. CDR1 and CDR2 (germline): KGHSH, LQKENI. In nucleotides, the CDR3 is TGTGCCAGCTCCCCCCGCTCCTACGAGCAGTACTTC. Translation gives CASSPRSYEQYF.

The V and J genes are TRBV11-2 and TRBJ2-1; a weak D match, TRBD2 (5 bases). Looked up from germline, CDR1 is SGHAT and CDR2 is FQNNGV. The V end lost 2 bases, the J end lost 8 bases, and 10 bases lay between the germline ends. This CDR3 region has 13 residues. Here the CDR3 reads CASSLRLADEQFF. CDR3 DNA: TGTGCCAGCAGCTTACGGCTAGCCGATGAGCAGTTCTTC.

Many counts were recorded for this clonotype. V is TRBV7-8 and J is TRBJ1-5; D is undetermined. Trimming shortened V by 1 base and J by 6 bases, and 13 bases separated the two germline ends. CDR1 SGHVS and CDR2 FQNEAQ come from the germline V gene. The CDR3 totals 15 residues. CDR3 sequence: CASSLGSRLGQPQHF. The CDR3 DNA is TGTGCCAGCAGCTTAGGCTCGAGGCTAGGTCAGCCCCAGCATTTT.

This chain joins TRBV10-2 and TRBJ1-2, with D possibly TRBD1 on 5 matching bases. This CDR3 has 14 residues. Trimming took off 2 bases at V and 6 bases at J, with 13 bases between the two ends. Germline CDR1 and CDR2: WSHSY and SAAADI. The CDR3 here is CASSEAGGVDGYTF. The DNA for the CDR3 is TGCGCCAGCAGTGAGGCGGGAGGGGTGGATGGCTACACCTTC.

This clonotype was counted a few times. The chain couples TRBV5-1 to TRBJ1-1; tentative D call: TRBD1 (5 bases). Trimming shortened V by 3 bases and J by 3 bases, and 12 bases separated the two germline ends. Per germline, CDR1 SGHRS and CDR2 YFSETQ. The CDR3 has 14 residues. The CDR3 nucleotides are TGCGCCAGCAGCTGGAAAGGGGTGGACACTGAAGCTTTCTTT. Its protein product is CASSWKGVDTEAFF.

The gene calls are TRBV7-6 and TRBJ1-1, with TRBD1 identical over 7 bases. The V segment lost 0 bases and the J segment 6 bases; nucleotides outside the gene matches: 10. Germline CDR1 and CDR2: SGHVS and FNYEAQ. The CDR3 sequence is 16 residues long. The CDR3 DNA reads TGTGCCAGCAGCTTAGCGGAGGGGACAGTTGCCTCTGAAGCTTTCTTT. Amino acids: CASSLAEGTVASEAFF.

The rearrangement joins TRBV7-9 to TRBJ2-7; D call uncertain. This CDR3 contains 12 residues. Looked up from germline, CDR1 is SEHNR and CDR2 is FQNEAQ (reference sequence). V was clipped by 5 bases and J by 4 bases, with 9 bases between them. CDR3: CASSPPTYEQYF. The CDR3 nucleotides read TGTGCCAGCAGCCCCCCCACTTACGAGCAGTACTTC.

This chain joins TRBV5-1 and TRBJ2-2, with D possibly being TRBD1 (5 bases). Germline V gene sequence: CDR1 SGHRS, CDR2 YFSETQ. V was pared by 7 bases and J by 4 bases, with 23 bases between. This CDR3 has 17 residues. The CDR3 DNA reads TGCGCCAGCGCCCTGGACATCCAAAGTTCAACCACCGGGGAGCTGTTTTTT. This sequence encodes CASALDIQSSTTGELFF.

This clonotype has just a few counts. J is TRBJ1-6 and V is TRBV9; the D is unclear. The CDR3 is 12 residues long. Germline V gene lookup returns CDR1 SGDLS and CDR2 YYNGEE. V lost 0 bases and J lost 9, with 4 bases in between. The CDR3: CASSVGASPLHF. CDR3 sequence (DNA): TGTGCCAGCAGCGTAGGGGCTTCACCCCTCCACTTT.

This chain's CDR3 is CASSLPGGWKNIQYF. The CDR3 region has the DNA TGTGCCAGCAGTTTACCGGGAGGGTGGAAAAACATTCAGTACTTC. The chain links TRBV12-3 or TRBV12-4 to TRBJ2-4; 8 bases are a match to TRBD2. V lost 2 bases to trimming and J lost 4 bases; unmatched junction nucleotides: 4. This CDR3 is 15 amino acids long.

This clonotype was seen more than once but under ten times. The chain joins TRBV12-3 or TRBV12-4 to TRBJ2-4; 10 nucleotides align to TRBD2. The CDR3 length is 16 residues. V shed 5 bases, J shed 3 bases, and the junction held 7 bases outside the gene matches. In nucleotides, the CDR3 is TGTGCCAGCAGTCCCGGACTAGCGGACAACAAAAACATTCAGTACTTC. This sequence encodes CASSPGLADNKNIQYF.

This chain joins TRBV5-1 and TRBJ2-1, with D maybe TRBD1 (6 bases). CDR3 length equals 16 residues. Germline CDR1 SGHRS, CDR2 YFSETQ. V was trimmed by 0 bases and J by 8 bases, leaving 18 bases between them. Written as DNA, the CDR3 is TGCGCCAGCAGCTTGGATACAGGGTCCGTTCAAGATGAGCAGTTCTTC. It encodes CASSLDTGSVQDEQFF.

This clonotype appeared once. This rearrangement joins TRBV4-1 to TRBJ2-7, with a weak D call TRBD1 (6 bases). The germline V gene encodes CDR1 MGHRA and CDR2 YSYEKL. The CDR3 contains 15 residues. Deletions cut 6 bases from V and 5 bases from J, with 20 bases between. The DNA of the CDR3 is TGCGCCAGCAGTCCGTGGGCAGGGGAGAAGAACGAGCAGTACTTC. Its translation is CASSPWAGEKNEQYF.

This clonotype was recorded a few times. CDR3 sequence: CASSLTVDRGNGAFF. As DNA, the CDR3 is TGTGCCAGCTCACTAACCGTTGACAGGGGTAATGGAGCTTTCTTT. The chain is built from TRBV18 and TRBJ1-1; 8 positions match TRBD1. CDR3 length equals 15 residues. J lost 10 bases, V lost 4 bases, and 14 bases had no gene match. Per germline, CDR1 KGHSH and CDR2 LQKENI.

This clonotype was seen many times. The chain is built from TRBV30 and TRBJ1-1, with 8 bases identical to TRBD1. The J segment lost 1 base and the V segment lost 8 bases, leaving 6 bases of the junction unmatched. Germline V gene sequence: CDR1 GTSNPN, CDR2 SVGIG (reference sequence). There are 13 residues in the CDR3. The CDR3 protein is CAGWTGQNTEAFF. The CDR3 DNA reads TGTGCCGGGTGGACAGGGCAGAACACTGAAGCTTTCTTT.

The sample holds a few counts of this clonotype. The chain links TRBV3-1 to TRBJ1-6, with 8 bases that match TRBD1. Germline values: CDR1 LGHDT, CDR2 YNNKEL (reference sequence). The V segment lost 7 bases and the J segment 3 bases; nucleotides outside the gene matches: 8. There are 16 residues in the CDR3. The CDR3 loop is CASTQGASVYNSPLHF. Written as DNA, the CDR3 is TGTGCCAGCACCCAGGGGGCTTCCGTCTATAATTCACCCCTCCACTTT.

The V gene is TRBV12-3 or TRBV12-4, the J gene TRBJ1-2; D may be TRBD1 (6 bases). V lost 3 bases and J 4 bases, leaving 15 bases between the germline ends. CDR3 length: 15 residues. As DNA, the CDR3 is TGTGCCAGCAGTTTCCGGGGGCTGGGGCTCTATGGCTACACCTTC. This codes for CASSFRGLGLYGYTF.

To note about this clonotype: The junction departs from germline at one end; a sequencing error may be responsible. The gene calls are TRBV5-1 and TRBJ2-3, with 9 bases that match TRBD1. This CDR3 is 16 amino acids long. From germline, CDR1 is SGHRS and CDR2 YFSETQ. The CDR3 DNA is TGCACCAGCAGCTTGGCGACAGGGGGTTTAACAGATACGCAGTATTTT. Protein: CTSSLATGGLTDTQYF.

This chain connects TRBV7-9 to TRBJ1-1, with D hard to call. Germline lookup yields CDR1 SEHNR and CDR2 FQNEAQ (reference sequence). CDR3 length: 14 amino acids. Trimming stripped 1 base from V and 5 bases from J, with 11 bases between. In DNA, the CDR3 is TGTGCCAGCAGCTTAGGGACGGATGGGACTGAAGCTTTCTTT. Its translation is CASSLGTDGTEAFF.

In its sample, this clonotype was seen a few times. The chain combines TRBV5-1 with TRBJ2-1, with 7 bases matching TRBD1. Germline V gene lookup returns CDR1 SGHRS and CDR2 YFSETQ. V lost 3 bases and J lost 2; bases outside the gene matches: 5. The CDR3 runs to 15 residues. In DNA form, the CDR3 reads TGCGCCAGCAGCTCCGACAGGGTGCCCTACAATGAGCAGTTCTTC. Its protein product is CASSSDRVPYNEQFF.

This clonotype was picked up a small number of times. J is TRBJ1-2 and V is TRBV4-1; D might be TRBD1 (5 bases). The CDR3 is 14 residues long. The V gene's germline CDR1 is MGHRA and CDR2 YSYEKL. V lost 0 bases and J 4 bases, leaving 9 bases between the germline ends. CDR3 sequence: CASSQEKQGYGYTF. The CDR3 nucleotides are TGCGCCAGCAGCCAAGAGAAGCAGGGCTATGGCTACACCTTC.